Each of the 29 T cell receptor beta chains below was sequenced from the same sample in a study of cytomegalovirus exposure and HLA in healthy donors. Vbeta (60) and Jbeta (13) primers were used in the PCR. Libraries were prepared by immunoSEQ multiplex PCR; TCRdb keeps only in-frame clonotypes and omits some of them. The table has approximately 110,000 clones, 81% seen once; the top ten hold roughly 2.2%. The specimen sequenced was PBMCs. Source of these receptors: a woman aged 30 to 39 in good health and CMV-seronegative.

This clone was seen only once. The chain carries TRBV4-2 and TRBJ1-5; D uncertain. The CDR3 covers 13 residues. Deletions cut 5 bases from V and 6 bases from J, with 11 bases between. CDR1 is LGHNA, CDR2 YNFKEQ, per germline. This CDR3 is CASSVGSGQPQHF. The DNA for the CDR3 is TGTGCCAGCAGCGTTGGAAGCGGTCAGCCCCAGCATTTT.

This CDR3 reads CASSPPALAGYNEQFF. The DNA of the CDR3 is TGTGCCAGCTCACCACCGGCACTAGCGGGATACAATGAGCAGTTCTTC. The chain is built from TRBV18 and TRBJ2-1, with 10 bases matching TRBD2. The CDR3 extends over 16 amino acids. Trimming at V came to 0 bases and at J to 4 bases, leaving 3 bases not matched to a gene. Germline CDR1 KGHSH, CDR2 LQKENI. The variable domain in full, completed from reference TRBV18 and TRBJ2-1, reads NAGVMQNPRHLVRRRGQEARLRCSPMKGHSHVYWYRQLPEEGLKFMVYLQKENIIDESGMPKERFSAEFPKEGPSILRIQQVVRGDSAAYFCASSPPALAGYNEQFFGPGTRLTVL.

A word on this clone: Because the CDR3's place on the DNA is in doubt, the DNA is left out and the CDR3 is given as listed by TCRdb. V usage is TRBV7-2 and J usage is TRBJ2-7; TRBD2 is the table's D call, not checked against the DNA. Germline V CDR1 and CDR2: SGHTA, FQGNSA. Ends included, the CDR3 has 16 residues. This chain's CDR3 is CASSSSEFGGFYEQYF.

The chain uses TRBV19 and TRBJ2-3, with unresolved D. V was clipped by 2 bases and J by 2 bases, with 5 bases between them. This CDR3 region has 13 residues. The germline CDR1 and CDR2 sequences are LNHDA and SQIVND (reference sequence). In nucleotides, the CDR3 is TGTGCCAGTAGTATAACTCACACAGATACGCAGTATTTT. Its protein product is CASSITHTDTQYF.

This clone was found a few times. The chain couples TRBV27 to TRBJ2-4; D possibly corresponds to TRBD1 (5 bases). The V gene's germline CDR1 is MNHEY and CDR2 SMNVEV (reference sequence). This CDR3 region has 16 residues. V lost 8 bases, J lost 6 bases, and 23 bases lay in between. CDR3 sequence reads: CASSPPLGRPRNIQYF. CDR3 nucleotide sequence: TGTGCCAGCTCGCCCCCCCTGGGGCGCCCAAGAAACATTCAGTACTTC.

This chain uses TRBV4-3 with TRBJ2-7, with TRBD2 identical over 8 bases. The CDR3 consists of 21 residues. J lost 2 bases, V lost 3 bases, and 24 bases had no gene match. Per the germline V gene, CDR1 is LGHNA and CDR2 is YSLEER. CDR3 loop: CASSQAAHGTGGPTGAYEQYF. CDR3 bases: TGCGCCAGCAGCCAGGCGGCCCACGGGACGGGAGGGCCCACTGGGGCCTACGAGCAGTACTTC.

CDR3 coding DNA: TGTGCCAGCAGTTACGGGAGTACTTCACCCCTCCACTTT. Translating it yields CASSYGSTSPLHF. The chain has TRBV6-5 and TRBJ1-6, with D unclear. The V end was cut by 2 bases, the J end by 9 bases, with 8 bases between. CDR1 and CDR2 from the germline V gene are MNHEY and SVGAGI. CDR3 length: 13 amino acids.

The chain carries TRBV4-3 and TRBJ2-1; D unclear. Germline CDR1 reads LGHNA; CDR2 reads YSLEER. The CDR3 covers 16 residues. Trimming pared 0 bases from V and 2 bases from J, leaving 11 bases between. CDR3: CASSQDYGGPYNEQFF. The CDR3 DNA sequence: TGCGCCAGCAGCCAAGATTATGGCGGTCCCTACAATGAGCAGTTCTTC.

The chain recombines TRBV6-5 with TRBJ1-1; D is uncertain. The CDR3 covers 12 residues. V lost 8 bases and J lost 4, with 11 bases in between. Germline CDR1 reads MNHEY; CDR2 reads SVGAGI. The chain's CDR3 is CASYQAGTEAFF. The CDR3, as DNA: TGTGCCAGCTATCAGGCGGGCACTGAAGCTTTCTTT.

The J gene is TRBJ1-1, the V gene TRBV21-1; TRBD1, as called in the table, went unchecked against the DNA. TRBV21-1 is classified as a pseudogene. This CDR3 comprises 10 residues. CDR3 in amino acids: CASRGAEAFF. The CDR3 DNA is TGTGCCAGCAGAGGGGCTGAAGCTTTCTTT.

CDR3 protein: CASSQDAYDRVYGYTF. The CDR3 DNA is TGCGCCAGCAGCCAAGATGCCTACGACAGGGTCTATGGCTACACCTTC. The chain couples TRBV4-3 to TRBJ1-2, with 7 bases lining up with TRBD1. Trimming cost V 0 bases and J 4 bases; bases outside gene matches: 8. The germline CDR1 and CDR2 sequences are LGHNA and YSLEER. The CDR3 sequence is 16 residues long.

The chain uses TRBV10-3 and TRBJ1-2, with 10 bases aligning to TRBD1. CDR3 length equals 15 residues. Germline CDR1 and CDR2: ENHRY and SYGVKD. With V trimmed by 2 bases and J by 4 bases, 4 bases remained unmatched. Written as DNA, the CDR3 is TGTGCCATCAGTGAGAGACAGGGGGCTTTCTATGGCTACACCTTC. It translates to CAISERQGAFYGYTF.

The chain carries TRBV5-5 and TRBJ2-2; 7 nucleotides agree with TRBD2. The germline V gene has CDR1 SGHKS and CDR2 YYEKEE (reference sequence). The CDR3 covers 15 residues. The J segment lost 5 bases and the V segment lost 3 bases, leaving 7 bases of the junction unmatched. The CDR3 bases are TGTGCCAGCAGCTCGTTAGCCGGGGGGACCGGGGAGCTGTTTTTT. Encoded protein: CASSSLAGGTGELFF.

The chain is built from TRBV2 and TRBJ2-2, with 8 bases lining up with TRBD2. The CDR3 consists of 16 residues. The ends lost 2 bases at V and 5 bases at J; junction bases unmatched: 7. Germline V gene lookup returns CDR1 SNHLY and CDR2 FYNNEI. CDR3 residues: CASSEIAGHLTGELFF. In nucleotides, the CDR3 is TGTGCCAGCAGTGAAATAGCGGGACATCTTACCGGGGAGCTGTTTTTT.

This clone was detected only a few times. This chain joins TRBV9 and TRBJ2-3; possibly TRBD1 for D (5 bases). CDR3 length equals 14 residues. V dropped 0 bases and J dropped 2 bases, with 7 bases sitting between them. Looked up from germline, CDR1 is SGDLS and CDR2 is YYNGEE. The CDR3: CASSVEGNTDTQYF. The CDR3, as DNA: TGTGCCAGCAGCGTAGAGGGGAACACAGATACGCAGTATTTT.

This clone was detected only a few times. V and J are TRBV7-9 and TRBJ2-1; D unclear. The CDR3 has 15 residues. Trimming pared 5 bases from V and 8 bases from J, leaving 19 bases between. Germline V gene lookup returns CDR1 SEHNR and CDR2 FQNEAQ (reference sequence). Here the CDR3 reads CASSPKFTVADEQFF. The DNA of the CDR3 is TGTGCCAGCAGCCCCAAGTTCACGGTCGCGGATGAGCAGTTCTTC. Combining the CDR3 with reference TRBV7-9 and TRBJ2-1 gives the whole variable domain DTGVSQNPRHKITKRGQNVTFRCDPISEHNRLYWYRQTLGQGPEFLTYFQNEAQLEKSRLLSDRFSAERPKGSFSTLEIQRTEQGDSAMYLCASSPKFTVADEQFFGPGTRLTVL.

This clone was detected once. The chain carries TRBV7-2 and TRBJ2-7, with TRBD2 as a possible D gene (6 bases). This CDR3 region has 19 residues. V was trimmed by 5 bases and J by 4 bases, leaving 30 bases between them. Germline V gene sequence: CDR1 SGHTA, CDR2 FQGNSA. CDR3 region: CASSLGGGEGGRGGYEQYF. CDR3 coding DNA: TGTGCCAGCAGCCTTGGCGGAGGCGAGGGAGGTCGGGGTGGGTACGAGCAGTACTTC. Full variable domain (remainder filled in from reference TRBV7-2 and TRBJ2-7): GAGVSQSPSNKVTEKGKDVELRCDPISGHTALYWYRQSLGQGLEFLIYFQGNSAPDKSGLPSDRFSAERTGGSVSTLTIQRTQQEDSAVYLCASSLGGGEGGRGGYEQYFGPGTRLTVT.

The genes are TRBV11-3 and TRBJ2-3; 10 bases agree with TRBD2. Germline V gene data show CDR1 as SGHNT and CDR2 as YENEEA. The J segment lost 4 bases and the V segment lost 2 bases, leaving 6 bases of the junction unmatched. CDR3 length equals 16 residues. The CDR3 here is CASSLLLAGGADTQYF. CDR3 DNA sequence: TGTGCCAGCAGCTTACTTTTAGCGGGAGGAGCAGATACGCAGTATTTT.

The chain recombines TRBV11-1 with TRBJ2-2, with 11 bases lining up with TRBD2. The CDR3 extends over 15 amino acids. Germline CDR1 is SGHAT and CDR2 is FQDESV (reference sequence). V was pared by 5 bases and J by 4 bases, with 3 bases of the junction left unmatched. CDR3 nucleotides: TGTGCCAGCAGCAGACTAGCGGGGAGCACCGGGGAGCTGTTTTTT. This gives the protein CASSRLAGSTGELFF.

This clone appeared a single time. The rearrangement links TRBV9 to TRBJ2-7; weak D call: TRBD1 (5 bases). CDR1 SGDLS and CDR2 YYNGEE come from the germline V gene. The CDR3 covers 15 residues. V was clipped by 3 bases and J by 2 bases, with 15 bases between them. The CDR3 protein is CASSGGHGRTYEQYF. CDR3 bases: TGTGCCAGCAGCGGAGGACATGGTAGAACCTACGAGCAGTACTTC.

The chain uses TRBV10-3 and TRBJ2-7, with 11 bases lining up with TRBD2. This CDR3 contains 12 residues. Germline CDR1 is ENHRY and CDR2 is SYGVKD. Unmatched junction bases numbered 2, after V lost 10 bases and J lost 3 bases. The CDR3 DNA reads TGTGCCAGCACTAGCGGGGGCTACGAGCAGTACTTC. Translation gives CASTSGGYEQYF.

This clone was picked up one time. This sequence joins TRBV5-1 and TRBJ2-7, with a possible D match to TRBD2 (6 bases). V lost 0 bases and J 5 bases, leaving 9 bases between the germline ends. CDR1 and CDR2 from the germline V gene are SGHRS and YFSETQ. The CDR3 spans 13 residues. In nucleotides, the CDR3 is TGCGCCAGCAGCTTGGGTCCGGGGGACGAGCAGTACTTC. It specifies CASSLGPGDEQYF. The entire variable domain, with the rest obtained from reference TRBV5-1 and TRBJ2-7, is as follows: KAGVTQTPRYLIKTRGQQVTLSCSPISGHRSVSWYQQTPGQGLQFLFEYFSETQRNKGNFPGRFSGRQFSNSRSEMNVSTLELGDSALYLCASSLGPGDEQYFGPGTRLTVT.

The J gene is TRBJ2-1, the V gene TRBV2, with a tentative D call TRBD2 (6 bases). V lost 5 bases and J 10 bases, leaving 9 bases between the germline ends. This CDR3 has 11 amino acids. The V gene's germline CDR1 is SNHLY and CDR2 FYNNEI. The CDR3 DNA reads as TGTGCCAGCAGTTTGCTAGCGGAGCAGTTCTTC. Translation gives CASSLLAEQFF.

The chain combines TRBV27 with TRBJ2-1; TRBD1 matches at 8 bases. Per germline, CDR1 MNHEY and CDR2 SMNVEV (reference sequence). The CDR3 covers 14 residues. V trimming: 6 bases; J trimming: 4 bases; junction bases outside the gene matches: 5. The CDR3 protein is CASRRDRLYNEQFF. The CDR3 DNA reads as TGTGCCAGCAGAAGGGACAGGTTATACAATGAGCAGTTCTTC.

The chain combines TRBV28 with TRBJ2-2; D possibly corresponds to TRBD2 (5 bases). Germline lookup yields CDR1 MDHEN and CDR2 SYDVKM. Between the trimmed V and J ends, which lost 4 bases and 0 bases, there was a span of 9 bases. The CDR3 contains 15 residues. CDR3 amino acids: CASSSEAPNTGELFF. The CDR3 bases are TGTGCCAGCAGTTCGGAGGCGCCGAACACCGGGGAGCTGTTTTTT.

The chain recombines TRBV30 with TRBJ1-5, with D unclear. Germline loops: CDR1 GTSNPN, CDR2 SVGIG (reference sequence). The CDR3 runs to 16 residues. V shed 2 bases and J shed 7 bases, with 21 bases lying between them. The CDR3 sequence is CAWSPDRPSGRQPQHF. CDR3 DNA sequence: TGTGCCTGGAGTCCGGACCGACCCTCGGGGAGACAGCCCCAGCATTTT.

Turning to this clone: A read error may account for a junction end that differs from germline. This chain joins TRBV7-7 and TRBJ2-1, with 11 bases that match TRBD2. CDR1 is SSHAT and CDR2 is FNYEAQ in the germline V gene (reference sequence). The CDR3 is made up of 15 amino acids. CDR3 sequence reads: CASSLAGGTYNEQFF. The CDR3 nucleotides are TGTGCTAGCAGCTTAGCGGGAGGGACCTACAATGAGCAGTTCTTC.

This clone is a singleton in its sample. The chain recombines TRBV5-5 with TRBJ1-4; D remains ambiguous. Germline V CDR1 and CDR2: SGHKS, YYEKEE (reference sequence). The CDR3 is 13 residues long. Trimming stripped 2 bases from V and 8 bases from J, with 10 bases between. CDR3 bases: TGTGCCAGCAGCTTAGACCCGGGGGAAAAACTGTTTTTT. Its protein product is CASSLDPGEKLFF.

The chain links TRBV5-1 to TRBJ2-5; D gene unclear. V shed 0 bases and J shed 5 bases, with 17 bases lying between them. The CDR3 length is 16 residues. Germline V gene lookup returns CDR1 SGHRS and CDR2 YFSETQ. The CDR3 reads CASSLAGSGGSETQYF. In nucleotides, the CDR3 is TGCGCCAGCAGCTTGGCCGGTTCTGGTGGTTCGGAGACCCAGTACTTC.